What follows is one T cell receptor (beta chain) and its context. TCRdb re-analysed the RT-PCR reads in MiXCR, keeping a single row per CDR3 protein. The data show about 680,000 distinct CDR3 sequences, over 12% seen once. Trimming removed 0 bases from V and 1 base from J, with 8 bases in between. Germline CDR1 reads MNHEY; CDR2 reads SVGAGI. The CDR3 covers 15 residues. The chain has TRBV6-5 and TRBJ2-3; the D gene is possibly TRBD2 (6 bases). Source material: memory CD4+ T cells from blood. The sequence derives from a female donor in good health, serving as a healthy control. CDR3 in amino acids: CASSYSGLGTDTQYF. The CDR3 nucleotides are TGTGCCAGCAGTTACTCGGGACTTGGCACAGATACGCAGTATTTT.